This T cell receptor beta chain appears in the sequencing data of a study of cytomegalovirus exposure and HLA in healthy donors. Clones were read by immunoSEQ multiplex PCR, and TCRdb kept only the in-frame ones, dropping some. Among fewer than 200,000 clones listed, 86% were seen once. Broader study findings: That first-cohort TCR clusters tended to co-occur in the 120 or so validation repertoires was found in a later analysis. Using the classifier, cytomegalovirus status was reportedly diagnosed with high specificity and sensitivity. Rare sequences made up most TCRs, while some public TCRs were found in many donors.

This CDR3 contains 15 residues. CDR1 and CDR2 (germline): MDHEN, SYDVKM. V lost 8 bases, J lost 0 bases, and 17 bases lay in between. For this clone: Its antigen is as yet unknown.

The chain recombines TRBV28 with TRBJ2-7; TRBD1 is a possible D gene (6 bases). Specimen: PBMCs. This sequence originates from a man younger than 40 in good health and CMV-seropositive. The DNA for the CDR3 is TGTGCCAGCCGCTCCCCAGGGGATAGCTCCTACGAGCAGTACTTC. Encoded protein: CASRSPGDSSYEQYF.